Each of the 32 T cell receptor beta chains below was sequenced from the same sample in a study of OX40 agonist ivuxolimab in advanced cancers. Assay: immunoSEQ multiplex PCR; the TCRdb copy retains only in-frame clones and omits some. The table records approximately 61,000 clones, 90% to 95% of them present only once. The specimen was CD4+ or CD8+ T cells sorted from blood, collected in a trial of the OX40 agonist ivuxolimab. The receptors were sampled from an adult with an advanced solid tumor such as melanoma, head and neck, liver or kidney cancer.

The chain is built from TRBV5-1 and TRBJ2-3, with D perhaps matching TRBD2 (6 bases). V dropped 4 bases and J dropped 3 bases, with 18 bases sitting between them. CDR1 and CDR2 from the germline V gene are SGHRS and YFSETQ. The CDR3 has 16 residues. The CDR3 loop reads CASSADYLGPTDTQYF. As DNA, the CDR3 is TGCGCCAGCAGCGCGGACTACCTGGGGCCGACAGATACGCAGTATTTT. The whole variable domain, remainder taken from reference TRBV5-1 and TRBJ2-3, is KAGVTQTPRYLIKTRGQQVTLSCSPISGHRSVSWYQQTPGQGLQFLFEYFSETQRNKGNFPGRFSGRQFSNSRSEMNVSTLELGDSALYLCASSADYLGPTDTQYFGPGTRLTVL.

This chain uses TRBV13 with TRBJ1-6; TRBD1 matches 9 bases. This CDR3 has 14 residues. V lost 5 bases and J lost 7; bases outside the gene matches: 3. The germline V gene encodes CDR1 PRHDT and CDR2 FYEKMQ (reference sequence). CDR3 sequence reads: CASSAGTGNSPLHF. The CDR3, as DNA: TGTGCCAGCAGCGCAGGGACAGGGAATTCACCCCTCCACTTT. Using reference TRBV13 and TRBJ1-6 for the parts outside the CDR3, the full variable domain is AAGVIQSPRHLIKEKRETATLKCYPIPRHDTVYWYQQGPGQDPQFLISFYEKMQSDKGSIPDRFSAQQFSDYHSELNMSSLELGDSALYFCASSAGTGNSPLHFGNGTRLTVT.

This clone was observed a single time. This chain links TRBV6-1 with TRBJ1-2; D not certain. V lost 6 bases, J lost 8 bases, and 10 bases lay in between. The CDR3 covers 11 residues. Germline V CDR1 and CDR2: MNHNS, SASEGT. DNA for the CDR3: TGTGCCAGCAGCGTTGCAGCGGGCTACACCTTC. Protein: CASSVAAGYTF.

The table lists this clone with a count of one. The chain recombines TRBV7-9 with TRBJ2-1; D unresolved. Trimming removed 2 bases from V and 7 bases from J, with 12 bases in between. This CDR3 has 14 residues. From germline, CDR1 is SEHNR and CDR2 FQNEAQ (reference sequence). The CDR3 DNA reads as TGTGCCAGCAGCTTAAAGGTTGGGATGAATGAGCAGTTCTTC. It yields the protein CASSLKVGMNEQFF. Filled out from reference TRBV7-9 and TRBJ2-1, the complete variable domain reads DTGVSQNPRHKITKRGQNVTFRCDPISEHNRLYWYRQTLGQGPEFLTYFQNEAQLEKSRLLSDRFSAERPKGSFSTLEIQRTEQGDSAMYLCASSLKVGMNEQFFGPGTRLTVL.

The chain uses TRBV7-6 and TRBJ1-2; possible D gene TRBD1, 5 bases. Germline CDR1 and CDR2: SGHVS and FNYEAQ. This CDR3 has 13 residues. V was clipped by 1 base and J by 5 bases, with 8 bases between them. CDR3 DNA sequence: TGTGCCAGCAGCTTAGGAGACAGTTATGGCTACACCTTC. This sequence encodes CASSLGDSYGYTF.

This chain uses TRBV19 with TRBJ1-3; D not resolved. Germline-derived CDR1 and CDR2 are LNHDA and SQIVND (reference sequence). This CDR3 contains 14 residues. With 5 bases removed from V and 0 bases from J, the gap between germline ends came to 8 bases. CDR3 sequence (DNA): TGTGCCAGTAGTGACGGGGTCTCTGGAAACACCATATATTTT. It specifies CASSDGVSGNTIYF. The full variable domain, rest sourced from reference TRBV19 and TRBJ1-3, is DGGITQSPKYLFRKEGQNVTLSCEQNLNHDAMYWYRQDPGQGLRLIYYSQIVNDFQKGDIAEGYSVSREKKESFPLTVTSAQKNPTAFYLCASSDGVSGNTIYFGEGSWLTVV.

J is TRBJ2-1 and V is TRBV7-9; D is uncertain. Germline CDR1 and CDR2: SEHNR and FQNEAQ (reference sequence). V was clipped by 2 bases and J by 6 bases, with 5 bases between them. This CDR3 has 12 amino acids. Here the CDR3 DNA reads TGTGCCAGCAGCTTAACGGGCAATGAGCAGTTCTTC. The encoded protein is CASSLTGNEQFF. The full variable domain, completed using reference TRBV7-9 and TRBJ2-1, is DTGVSQNPRHKITKRGQNVTFRCDPISEHNRLYWYRQTLGQGPEFLTYFQNEAQLEKSRLLSDRFSAERPKGSFSTLEIQRTEQGDSAMYLCASSLTGNEQFFGPGTRLTVL.

The V gene is TRBV7-9, the J gene TRBJ2-3; 9 nucleotides line up with TRBD1. V shed 1 base, J shed 2 bases, and the junction held 1 base outside the gene matches. Germline values: CDR1 SEHNR, CDR2 FQNEAQ (reference sequence). The CDR3 has 15 amino acids. The CDR3 DNA reads TGTGCCAGCAGCTTAGGGACAGGGGACACAGATACGCAGTATTTT. Its protein is CASSLGTGDTDTQYF.

The V call is TRBV27, the J call TRBJ1-6, with D possibly matching TRBD1 (6 bases). Germline lookup yields CDR1 MNHEY and CDR2 SMNVEV (reference sequence). V was clipped by 2 bases and J by 8 bases, with 10 bases between them. CDR3 length: 14 residues. The CDR3 DNA sequence: TGTGCCAGCAGTTTAATGGCAGGGGATTCACCCCTCCACTTT. Translating it yields CASSLMAGDSPLHF.

The chain uses TRBV11-3 and TRBJ2-7; D may be TRBD1 or TRBD2 (5 bases each). CDR1 and CDR2 from the germline V gene are SGHNT and YENEEA. V lost 2 bases and J lost 0, with 8 bases in between. The CDR3 is made up of 14 amino acids. CDR3 loop: CASSLSGSSYEQYF. The CDR3 region has the DNA TGTGCCAGCAGCTTATCAGGGAGCTCCTACGAGCAGTACTTC.

The chain carries TRBV19 and TRBJ1-1; D ambiguous. Between the trimmed V and J ends, which lost 6 bases and 3 bases, there was a span of 14 bases. From germline, CDR1 is LNHDA and CDR2 SQIVND (reference sequence). The CDR3 consists of 14 residues. CDR3 bases: TGTGCCAGTAGGGACCGCTTGGTGGACACTGAAGCTTTCTTT. Protein: CASRDRLVDTEAFF.

Comments on this clone: The germline gene is not matched at one end of the junction; a read error may be the cause. The chain recombines TRBV6-1 with TRBJ1-2, with TRBD1 as a possible D gene (6 bases). Germline V gene data show CDR1 as MNHNS and CDR2 as SASEGT. This CDR3 spans 11 amino acids. DNA of the CDR3: TGTGCCAGCAGAGGGGCTACAGGGTACCTCTTC. As protein: CASRGATGYLF.

The table lists this clone with a count of one. CDR3 sequence (DNA): TGCAGCGCAGATACAGGGACTTACAATGAGCAGTTCTTC. It is translated as CSADTGTYNEQFF. The chain recombines TRBV29-1 with TRBJ2-1; possibly TRBD1 or TRBD2 for D (6 bases each). V lost 7 bases and J lost 4, with 14 bases in between. Germline CDR1 reads SQVTM; CDR2 reads ANQGSEA. The CDR3 covers 13 residues.

The CDR3 reads CASSPSGSGEDTEAFF. CDR3 coding DNA: TGTGCCAGCAGCCCGAGCGGGTCGGGGGAGGACACTGAAGCTTTCTTT. The chain uses TRBV9 and TRBJ1-1, with a weak D call TRBD1 (5 bases). Trimming stripped 4 bases from V and 3 bases from J, with 19 bases between. This CDR3 spans 16 amino acids. Germline V gives CDR1 SGDLS, CDR2 YYNGEE.

This sequence joins TRBV6-5 and TRBJ1-6; D might be TRBD1 (5 bases). The length of the CDR3 is 13 residues. Germline V CDR1 and CDR2: MNHEY, SVGAGI. Trimming pared 6 bases from V and 8 bases from J, leaving 11 bases between. Here the CDR3 DNA reads TGTGCCAGCAGCCTACCAGGGTATTCACCCCTCCACTTT. It specifies CASSLPGYSPLHF.

The chain has TRBV4-1 and TRBJ1-6; no clear D gene. The CDR3 extends over 12 amino acids. Germline V lookup: CDR1 MGHRA, CDR2 YSYEKL. The V end was cut by 8 bases, the J end by 9 bases, with 11 bases between. CDR3 nucleotides: TGCGCCAGCGGAGGGCGCGGTTCACCCCTCCACTTT. The encoded protein is CASGGRGSPLHF.

The chain recombines TRBV9 with TRBJ2-2; 7 nucleotides align to TRBD1. CDR1 is SGDLS and CDR2 is YYNGEE in the germline V gene. This CDR3 has 17 residues. J was trimmed by 0 bases and V by 4 bases; bases with no gene match: 9. CDR3 in amino acids: CASSSRTGQTNTGELFF. The CDR3 DNA reads TGTGCCAGCAGCTCCCGGACAGGACAAACGAACACCGGGGAGCTGTTTTTT.

This clone was counted between two and nine times. The V call is TRBV28, the J call TRBJ2-5; D not certain. This CDR3 is 15 amino acids long. Deletions cut 10 bases from V and 5 bases from J, with 23 bases between. CDR1 and CDR2 (germline): MDHEN, SYDVKM. The CDR3 nucleotides are TGTGCCACTCGGATTGAGGACCGCCGTGGGGAGACCCAGTACTTC. It specifies CATRIEDRRGETQYF.

The chain links TRBV9 to TRBJ1-2; D perhaps matches TRBD1 (5 bases). Germline lookup yields CDR1 SGDLS and CDR2 YYNGEE. Trimming shortened V by 4 bases and J by 3 bases, and 16 bases separated the two germline ends. This CDR3 region has 15 residues. This CDR3 reads CASSPRTGPDYGYTF. Here the CDR3 DNA reads TGTGCCAGCAGCCCCAGGACGGGGCCTGACTATGGCTACACCTTC.

The J gene is TRBJ1-1, the V gene TRBV5-8; 8 positions match TRBD1. Per the germline V gene, CDR1 is SGHTS and CDR2 is YDEGEE. V dropped 2 bases and J dropped 5; count of bases not matched to a gene: 2. This CDR3 region has 13 residues. The DNA of the CDR3 is TGTGCCAGCAGCTTAGACAGGGGAACTGAAGCTTTCTTT. It codes for CASSLDRGTEAFF.

The CDR3 loop reads CASSLEAGPYTDTQYF. CDR3 nucleotides: TGCGCCAGCAGCTTGGAGGCAGGACCCTACACAGATACGCAGTATTTT. The J gene is TRBJ2-3, the V gene TRBV5-1; D is unclear. Trimming pared 0 bases from V and 2 bases from J, leaving 13 bases between. Germline V gives CDR1 SGHRS, CDR2 YFSETQ. The CDR3 is 16 residues long.

This chain uses TRBV19 with TRBJ2-1, with no clear D. Germline CDR1 and CDR2: LNHDA and SQIVND (reference sequence). V gave up 1 base and J gave up 2 bases, with 9 bases separating them. This CDR3 spans 15 amino acids. CDR3 sequence: CASSIAGRTYNEQFF. CDR3 in DNA: TGTGCCAGTAGTATAGCTGGACGGACCTACAATGAGCAGTTCTTC. The whole variable domain, remainder taken from reference TRBV19 and TRBJ2-1, is DGGITQSPKYLFRKEGQNVTLSCEQNLNHDAMYWYRQDPGQGLRLIYYSQIVNDFQKGDIAEGYSVSREKKESFPLTVTSAQKNPTAFYLCASSIAGRTYNEQFFGPGTRLTVL.

The chain combines TRBV10-2 with TRBJ1-2, with TRBD1 matching over 8 bases. The CDR3 is made up of 13 amino acids. Germline assignment: CDR1 WSHSY and CDR2 SAAADI. Unmatched junction bases numbered 6, after V lost 4 bases and J lost 8 bases. As DNA, the CDR3 is TGCGCCAGCAGTGGACCACAGGGGGAAGGCTACACCTTC. As protein: CASSGPQGEGYTF.

This chain uses TRBV5-4 with TRBJ2-7; 9 bases match TRBD1. The CDR3 consists of 13 residues. V lost 5 bases to trimming and J lost 6 bases; unmatched junction nucleotides: 6. Per the germline V gene, CDR1 is SGHNT and CDR2 is YYREEE (reference sequence). The CDR3 here is CASRTGGSVEQYF. The CDR3 DNA reads TGTGCCAGCAGAACAGGGGGCTCAGTCGAGCAGTACTTC.

V and J are TRBV18 and TRBJ1-2; the D is unclear. The CDR3 extends over 12 amino acids. Germline V gives CDR1 KGHSH, CDR2 LQKENI. Trimming left V 4 bases short and J 6 bases short, with 9 bases between. CDR3 sequence: CASSLPTDGYTF. CDR3 DNA: TGTGCCAGCTCACTCCCAACCGATGGCTACACCTTC.

The chain recombines TRBV4-1 with TRBJ2-2; 7 bases map to TRBD1. Germline CDR1 reads MGHRA; CDR2 reads YSYEKL. The CDR3 length is 16 residues. V shed 3 bases, J shed 0 bases, and the junction held 4 bases outside the gene matches. DNA for the CDR3: TGCGCCAGCAGCCACTTCGGGACAGCGAACACCGGGGAGCTGTTTTTT. It specifies CASSHFGTANTGELFF.

The chain recombines TRBV6-5 with TRBJ1-5; D is unresolved. Per germline, CDR1 MNHEY and CDR2 SVGAGI. With 0 bases removed from V and 5 bases from J, the gap between germline ends came to 8 bases. The CDR3 consists of 14 residues. CDR3 in DNA: TGTGCCAGCAGTTACTCGATTTCCGATCAGCCCCAGCATTTT. It specifies CASSYSISDQPQHF.

The chain has TRBV7-2 and TRBJ2-7, with 8 bases matching TRBD1. Germline V CDR1 and CDR2: SGHTA, FQGNSA. J was trimmed by 1 base and V by 4 bases; bases with no gene match: 3. The CDR3 extends over 14 amino acids. CDR3 coding DNA: TGTGCCAGCAGCTCCCGGGACAGGTCCTACGAGCAGTACTTC. This encodes CASSSRDRSYEQYF.

In this sample, this clone turned up once. The rearrangement uses TRBV4-1 and TRBJ1-2; D gene uncertain. Germline-derived CDR1 and CDR2 are MGHRA and YSYEKL. The CDR3 has 13 residues. V lost 0 bases and J 2 bases, leaving 4 bases between the germline ends. This CDR3 reads CASSQEGNYGYTF. The DNA of the CDR3 is TGCGCCAGCAGCCAAGAGGGAAACTATGGCTACACCTTC.

The chain recombines TRBV25-1 with TRBJ1-4; D perhaps matches TRBD1 (5 bases). This CDR3 has 16 residues. The germline CDR1 and CDR2 sequences are MGHDK and SYGVNS. V was cut by 3 bases and J by 6 bases, with 17 bases left in between. CDR3 sequence (DNA): TGTGCCAGCAGTGACCCCGAGGGACGGCGGGATGAAAAACTGTTTTTT. This encodes CASSDPEGRRDEKLFF.

This chain links TRBV9 with TRBJ2-6, with 9 nucleotides matching TRBD1. Germline assignment: CDR1 SGDLS and CDR2 YYNGEE. This CDR3 contains 17 residues. J lost 1 base, V lost 3 bases, and 5 bases had no gene match. In DNA, the CDR3 is TGTGCCAGCAGCGGATCCGGGACAGGGTCTGGGGCCAACGTCCTGACTTTC. Translation: CASSGSGTGSGANVLTF.

This sequence joins TRBV5-5 and TRBJ2-7, with D hard to call. Germline V gene sequence: CDR1 SGHKS, CDR2 YYEKEE (reference sequence). The CDR3 totals 14 residues. V was trimmed by 0 bases and J by 3 bases, leaving 10 bases between them. The DNA for the CDR3 is TGTGCCAGCAGCTTGGCGGCAGCATTCTACGAGCAGTACTTC. It codes for CASSLAAAFYEQYF.